The 25 T cell receptor beta chains reported below all come from one sample, sequenced in a study of cytomegalovirus exposure and HLA in healthy donors. The study ran its PCR with 60 Vbeta and 13 Jbeta primers. Here immunoSEQ multiplex PCR was the method, and the copy in TCRdb shows in-frame clones only, minus some. The sample has about 170,000 clones; 76% are singletons. The material sequenced was PBMCs. These TCRs come from a female donor in good health and CMV-seronegative.

The CDR3 DNA follows: TGTGCAAGTCGCTCCCGAGTCGGACAGGGTTTTCCAGATTCACCCCTCCACTTT. Protein product: CASRSRVGQGFPDSPLHF. The rearrangement uses TRBV12-2 and TRBJ1-6; the table names TRBD1, a call not compared with the DNA. TRBV12-2 is tagged as a pseudogene. This CDR3 region has 18 residues.

The chain's CDR3 is CASSVRDRGQGQYF. As DNA, the CDR3 is TGTGCCAGCAGCGTCCGGGACAGGGGCCAAGGGCAGTACTTC. The chain is built from TRBV5-4 and TRBJ2-7; 10 bases are a match to TRBD1. The CDR3 is 14 residues long. Germline CDR1 is SGHNT and CDR2 is YYREEE (reference sequence). V was pared by 4 bases and J by 9 bases, with 10 bases of the junction left unmatched.

This clone has only a few counts. The chain joins TRBV28 to TRBJ2-7, with 11 bases lining up with TRBD1. There are 13 residues in the CDR3. V lost 7 bases and J lost 11; bases outside the gene matches: 10. The germline CDR1 and CDR2 sequences are MDHEN and SYDVKM. In nucleotides, the CDR3 is TGTGCCAGCAAGGACAGGGGGCGATCTGGAGAGTACTTC. Protein product: CASKDRGRSGEYF.

V and J are TRBV7-2 and TRBJ2-7; D remains ambiguous. Between the trimmed V and J ends, which lost 4 bases and 0 bases, there was a span of 10 bases. CDR1 SGHTA and CDR2 FQGNSA come from the germline V gene. This CDR3 is built from 14 residues. CDR3 in DNA: TGTGCCAGCAGCTCCGCGGATCTCTCCTACGAGCAGTACTTC. Encoded protein: CASSSADLSYEQYF. The complete variable domain, with remaining parts taken from reference TRBV7-2 and TRBJ2-7, reads GAGVSQSPSNKVTEKGKDVELRCDPISGHTALYWYRQSLGQGLEFLIYFQGNSAPDKSGLPSDRFSAERTGGSVSTLTIQRTQQEDSAVYLCASSSADLSYEQYFGPGTRLTVT.

The chain uses TRBV7-9 and TRBJ2-2; D is perhaps TRBD2 (7 bases). This CDR3 is built from 17 residues. The germline V gene has CDR1 SEHNR and CDR2 FQNEAQ (reference sequence). Trimming left V 5 bases short and J 6 bases short, with 22 bases between. Here the CDR3 reads CASSPRGGVRQAGELFF. The CDR3 nucleotides read TGTGCCAGCAGCCCGAGGGGGGGAGTCCGACAGGCCGGGGAGCTGTTTTTT.

CDR3 nucleotides: TGTGCCAGTAGTATGACAAATAGCAATCAGCCCCAGCATTTT. Its translation is CASSMTNSNQPQHF. The chain is built from TRBV19 and TRBJ1-5; D is ambiguous. Germline V gene data show CDR1 as LNHDA and CDR2 as SQIVND (reference sequence). This CDR3 comprises 14 residues. V lost 3 bases and J lost 0, with 6 bases in between.

The CDR3 DNA is TGTGCCAGCAGTCTCCGGGACACGAACACCGGGGAGCTGTTTTTT. Its translation is CASSLRDTNTGELFF. V usage is TRBV2 and J usage is TRBJ2-2; TRBD1 is a possible D gene (6 bases). This CDR3 has 15 amino acids. V was shortened by 5 bases and J by 0 bases, with 10 bases between the two germline ends. CDR1 is SNHLY, CDR2 FYNNEI, per germline.

This clone was observed a handful of times. The chain joins TRBV27 to TRBJ1-5; weak D call: TRBD1 (5 bases). The CDR3 totals 15 residues. Trimming removed 6 bases at V and 3 bases at J, with 15 bases between. Germline CDR1 MNHEY, CDR2 SMNVEV (reference sequence). The chain's CDR3 is CASRRMGGDNQPQHF. The CDR3 DNA is TGTGCCAGCAGGCGGATGGGGGGGGACAATCAGCCCCAGCATTTT.

This clone came up a few times. The chain joins TRBV5-1 to TRBJ2-7; a weak D match, TRBD1 (5 bases). This CDR3 has 13 amino acids. V dropped 4 bases and J dropped 8 bases, with 16 bases sitting between them. From germline, CDR1 is SGHRS and CDR2 YFSETQ. The CDR3 spells CASSADTAWQQYF. CDR3 coding DNA: TGCGCCAGCAGCGCGGACACCGCCTGGCAGCAGTACTTC.

The chain couples TRBV7-3 to TRBJ2-1; tentative D call: TRBD2 (6 bases). The V gene lost 8 bases and the J gene lost 10 bases, with 18 bases spanning the gap. CDR3 size: 13 residues. The germline CDR1 and CDR2 sequences are SGHTA and FQGTGA. Here the CDR3 reads CASGDGTAGEQFF. CDR3 coding DNA: TGTGCCAGCGGCGACGGGACTGCGGGGGAGCAGTTCTTC.

This clone was observed a handful of times. This rearrangement joins TRBV4-3 to TRBJ2-7, with 10 bases that match TRBD2. V dropped 0 bases and J dropped 6; count of bases not matched to a gene: 5. The CDR3 is made up of 15 amino acids. Germline V gene sequence: CDR1 LGHNA, CDR2 YSLEER. CDR3 in amino acids: CASSQDGLAGAEQYF. CDR3 in DNA: TGCGCCAGCAGCCAAGACGGCCTAGCGGGAGCCGAGCAGTACTTC.

The rearrangement links TRBV5-5 to TRBJ2-5; TRBD2 matches at 9 bases. Germline-derived CDR1 and CDR2 are SGHKS and YYEKEE (reference sequence). The CDR3 runs 13 residues. With 4 bases clipped from V and 10 bases from J, the junction kept 8 bases outside the gene matches. Here the CDR3 reads CASSPGGLANQYF. For the CDR3, the DNA is TGTGCCAGCAGCCCGGGCGGACTAGCGAACCAGTACTTC.

This clone has a single count. The chain carries TRBV4-1 and TRBJ2-1, with 7 bases that match TRBD2. The germline V gene has CDR1 MGHRA and CDR2 YSYEKL. The CDR3 length is 13 residues. With V trimmed by 5 bases and J by 7 bases, 5 bases remained unmatched. The chain's CDR3 is CASSKSGTNEQFF. Written as DNA, the CDR3 is TGCGCCAGCAGCAAAAGCGGGACTAATGAGCAGTTCTTC.

This rearrangement joins TRBV29-1 to TRBJ1-1, with a tentative D call TRBD1 (5 bases). V was shortened by 3 bases and J by 7 bases, with 12 bases between the two germline ends. Germline V gives CDR1 SQVTM, CDR2 ANQGSEA. The CDR3 loop spans 12 amino acids. The CDR3 spells CSVDWRGNEAFF. CDR3 bases: TGCAGCGTTGACTGGAGGGGTAATGAAGCTTTCTTT. Drawing the rest from reference TRBV29-1 and TRBJ1-1, the complete variable domain is SAVISQKPSRDICQRGTSLTIQCQVDSQVTMMFWYRQQPGQSLTLIATANQGSEATYESGFVIDKFPISRPNLTFSTLTVSNMSPEDSSIYLCSVDWRGNEAFFGQGTRLTVV.

This clone was seen a handful of times. The chain couples TRBV18 to TRBJ1-1; 8 bases agree with TRBD1. V was pared by 3 bases and J by 5 bases, with 11 bases of the junction left unmatched. Germline CDR1 is KGHSH and CDR2 is LQKENI. The CDR3 loop spans 16 amino acids. In nucleotides, the CDR3 is TGTGCCAGCTCACCCCAGGACAGGGTAGTTAGTACTGAAGCTTTCTTT. It encodes CASSPQDRVVSTEAFF.

This chain joins TRBV4-1 and TRBJ1-3; 8 nucleotides align to TRBD1. V gave up 5 bases and J gave up 5 bases; unmatched junction bases: 5. Germline values: CDR1 MGHRA, CDR2 YSYEKL. The CDR3 is 14 residues long. Here the CDR3 reads CASSSRQGRNTIYF. CDR3 bases: TGCGCCAGCAGCAGCCGACAGGGGAGAAACACCATATATTTT.

The chain uses TRBV5-1 and TRBJ2-5; 7 nucleotides align to TRBD2. Trimming removed 4 bases from V and 5 bases from J; junction bases left unmatched: 8. The CDR3 consists of 14 residues. CDR1 SGHRS and CDR2 YFSETQ come from the germline V gene. The CDR3 region has the DNA TGCGCCAGCAGCCTTGGAGGACTAGGGGAGACCCAGTACTTC. This gives the protein CASSLGGLGETQYF.

In nucleotides, the CDR3 is TGTGCCAGCAGCTTAAGAGGAGGCCCAACTGATACGCAGTATTTT. Translating it yields CASSLRGGPTDTQYF. The chain employs TRBV7-2 and TRBJ2-3, with a tentative D call TRBD2 (5 bases). Per the germline V gene, CDR1 is SGHTA and CDR2 is FQGNSA. This CDR3 spans 15 amino acids. V dropped 2 bases and J dropped 6 bases, with 15 bases sitting between them.

V and J are TRBV18 and TRBJ2-6; no clear D gene. Germline V gives CDR1 KGHSH, CDR2 LQKENI. Trimming cost V 3 bases and J 0 bases, with 12 bases left between them. The length of the CDR3 is 17 residues. DNA for the CDR3: TGTGCCAGCTCACCCTTGTCGCTATTCTCTGGGGCCAACGTCCTGACTTTC. It translates to CASSPLSLFSGANVLTF.

This clone came up once. Because it lacks the conserved phenylalanine or tryptophan at the end, this CDR3 is likely a read error. The chain couples TRBV4-1 to TRBJ2-7, with 10 bases fitting TRBD2. This CDR3 comprises 17 residues. Germline CDR1 MGHRA, CDR2 YSYEKL. Trimming removed 4 bases from V and 3 bases from J; junction bases left unmatched: 12. The CDR3 sequence is CASSLTLPGLASYEQYL. Here the CDR3 DNA reads TGCGCCAGCAGCCTTACCCTCCCGGGACTAGCGAGCTACGAGCAGTACCTC.

This clone was detected only a few times. The chain uses TRBV28 and TRBJ1-2; D unresolved. This CDR3 has 13 amino acids. With 7 bases removed from V and 5 bases from J, the gap between germline ends came to 14 bases. CDR1 and CDR2 from the germline V gene are MDHEN and SYDVKM. In DNA form, the CDR3 reads TGTGCCAGCACCCTAAGCCCTGATTATGGCTACACCTTC. Residues: CASTLSPDYGYTF.

This clone was detected only a few times. This chain connects TRBV28 to TRBJ2-7; tentatively, D is TRBD2 (6 bases). With 6 bases removed from V and 2 bases from J, the gap between germline ends came to 23 bases. This CDR3 contains 17 residues. Per germline, CDR1 MDHEN and CDR2 SYDVKM. CDR3 residues: CASRHRVRGIDPYEQYF. CDR3 DNA: TGTGCCAGCAGGCACCGAGTGCGGGGAATTGACCCCTACGAGCAGTACTTC.

The chain carries TRBV9 and TRBJ2-2, with 8 positions matching TRBD1. J gave up 2 bases and V 4 bases, and 7 bases lay outside the gene matches. The length of the CDR3 is 16 residues. Germline V CDR1 and CDR2: SGDLS, YYNGEE. CDR3 sequence reads: CASSLGTGLNTGELFF. CDR3 nucleotide sequence: TGTGCCAGCAGCTTGGGGACAGGACTTAACACCGGGGAGCTGTTTTTT.

The sample holds a few counts of this clone. The CDR3 loop is CAISEGGGLRSDTQYF. The DNA of the CDR3 is TGTGCCATCAGTGAAGGCGGCGGACTGAGGTCAGATACGCAGTATTTT. The chain combines TRBV10-3 with TRBJ2-3; maybe TRBD2 (5 bases). The CDR3 length is 16 residues. Germline CDR1 is ENHRY and CDR2 is SYGVKD. Deletions cut 3 bases from V and 4 bases from J, with 17 bases between.

In this sample, this clone turned up a few times. The CDR3 DNA is TGTGCCAGCAGGCGCCCCGGGACTACTACCAATACGCAGTATTTT. This gives the protein CASRRPGTTTNTQYF. The chain combines TRBV27 with TRBJ2-3, with 7 bases lining up with TRBD2. The CDR3 covers 15 residues. Unmatched junction bases numbered 13, after V lost 6 bases and J lost 7 bases. Looked up from germline, CDR1 is MNHEY and CDR2 is SMNVEV (reference sequence).